This T cell receptor beta chain derives from a study of blood T cell repertoires in COVID-19. Germline CDR1 is SEHNR and CDR2 is FQNEAQ (reference sequence). This CDR3 has 15 amino acids. Germline trimming cut 6 bases from V and 6 bases from J; bases unmatched to any gene: 7. The method was immunoSEQ multiplex PCR; TCRdb's version includes in-frame clones alone and lacks a portion of them. The sample consists of about 300,000 clones, about nine tenths of them appearing once. This clonotype was sampled from a woman aged 40 to 50 who had recovered from COVID-19. This rearrangement joins TRBV7-9 to TRBJ1-5; 11 positions agree with TRBD1. Sequenced input: PBMCs or T cells enriched from blood (not recorded which). The CDR3 DNA is TGTGCCAGCAGTTCCGGGACAGGGGGAGTTCAGCCCCAGCATTTT. Translation: CASSSGTGGVQPQHF.